The next 28 T cell receptor beta chains were all read from a single sample in a study of T cells after yellow fever vaccination. TCRdb used MiXCR to reprocess the 5' RACE reads, holding one entry per CDR3 protein. The table includes approximately 330,000 distinct CDR3 sequences, approximately 12% detected once. The sample here was CD4+ T cells sorted from PBMCs, taken 15 days after the yellow fever booster vaccination. The origin of the receptors is a man aged 18 to 30 who received the YFV17D yellow fever vaccine.

CDR3 sequence: CASRYSYEQYF. In DNA, the CDR3 is TGTGCCAGCAGATACTCCTACGAGCAGTACTTC. This chain uses TRBV28 with TRBJ2-7; D unclear. Germline CDR1 and CDR2: MDHEN and SYDVKM. The CDR3 has 11 residues. V shed 6 bases and J shed 0 bases, with 3 bases lying between them.

This chain connects TRBV20-1 to TRBJ2-5; possible D gene TRBD2, 6 bases. Germline V lookup: CDR1 DFQATT, CDR2 SNEGSKA (reference sequence). The germline V and J ends were trimmed by 5 bases and 2 bases, with 12 bases remaining between them. CDR3 length: 13 residues. This CDR3 reads CSASDYTQETQYF. For the CDR3, the DNA is TGCAGTGCTTCGGACTACACACAAGAGACCCAGTACTTC.

The chain has TRBV4-1 and TRBJ2-7; 9 nucleotides agree with TRBD2. Germline V CDR1 and CDR2: MGHRA, YSYEKL. The CDR3 is 17 amino acids. Trimming removed 11 bases from V and 0 bases from J; junction bases left unmatched: 17. The CDR3 sequence is CAQLEAGGRTSSYEQYF. In nucleotides, the CDR3 is TGCGCCCAGCTCGAAGCGGGGGGCAGGACAAGCTCCTACGAGCAGTACTTC.

The chain uses TRBV7-9 and TRBJ1-5, with 12 bases identical to TRBD1. The CDR3 is 18 residues long. Trimming at V came to 3 bases and at J to 2 bases, leaving 8 bases not matched to a gene. Germline V gene sequence: CDR1 SEHNR, CDR2 FQNEAQ (reference sequence). This CDR3 reads CASSFGTGGRGRNQPQHF. The CDR3 bases are TGTGCCAGCAGCTTCGGGACAGGGGGCCGTGGTCGCAATCAGCCCCAGCATTTT.

This rearrangement joins TRBV7-9 to TRBJ1-6; 8 bases align to TRBD1. Germline trimming cut 7 bases from V and 9 bases from J; bases unmatched to any gene: 11. CDR1 SEHNR and CDR2 FQNEAQ come from the germline V gene (reference sequence). The CDR3 is 15 amino acids. Here the CDR3 DNA reads TGTGCCAGCACCCCAGCACGGACAGGGACTTCACCCCTCCACTTT. It specifies CASTPARTGTSPLHF.

The rearrangement joins TRBV11-2 to TRBJ2-5; tentative D call: TRBD2 (6 bases). Trimming took off 2 bases at V and 7 bases at J, with 17 bases between the two ends. Per germline, CDR1 SGHAT and CDR2 FQNNGV. This CDR3 has 15 residues. The CDR3 spells CASSLSRETWGTQYF. CDR3 bases: TGTGCCAGCAGCTTATCTCGGGAGACGTGGGGGACCCAGTACTTC.

The chain joins TRBV7-9 to TRBJ1-1, with unresolved D. V lost 7 bases, J lost 0 bases, and 9 bases lay in between. CDR1 and CDR2 (germline): SEHNR, FQNEAQ (reference sequence). CDR3 length: 13 residues. The CDR3: CASTSQVNTEAFF. Written as DNA, the CDR3 is TGTGCCAGCACCTCTCAGGTGAACACTGAAGCTTTCTTT.

In its sample, this clonotype was seen a few times. The V call is TRBV4-3, the J call TRBJ2-3, with 7 bases identical to TRBD1. This CDR3 is built from 14 residues. The V gene's germline CDR1 is LGHNA and CDR2 YSLEER. V was clipped by 3 bases and J by 2 bases; unmatched bases: 2. The CDR3 DNA follows: TGCGCCAGCAGCCATGGACAGGACACAGATACGCAGTATTTT. Encoded protein: CASSHGQDTDTQYF.

This clonotype was observed at least ten times. The chain recombines TRBV7-2 with TRBJ2-7; the match to TRBD1 covers 7 bases. This CDR3 is built from 14 residues. J lost 1 base, V lost 5 bases, and 5 bases had no gene match. The germline CDR1 and CDR2 sequences are SGHTA and FQGNSA. The chain's CDR3 is CASSTDRISYEQYF. As DNA, the CDR3 is TGTGCCAGCAGCACGGACAGGATTTCCTACGAGCAGTACTTC.

This rearrangement joins TRBV19 to TRBJ2-1; perhaps TRBD2 as D (7 bases). From germline, CDR1 is LNHDA and CDR2 SQIVND (reference sequence). V was shortened by 6 bases and J by 10 bases, with 16 bases between the two germline ends. The CDR3 sequence is 13 residues long. CDR3 protein: CASRAPGGWEQFF. The CDR3 coding sequence is TGTGCCAGTAGAGCCCCGGGGGGCTGGGAGCAGTTCTTC.

This clonotype has more than one count but fewer than ten. This chain links TRBV6-2 or TRBV6-3 with TRBJ1-1; D gene unclear. V dropped 2 bases and J dropped 3 bases, with 7 bases sitting between them. There are 13 residues in the CDR3. The germline CDR1 and CDR2 sequences are MNHEY and SVGEGT. The CDR3 protein is CASSYRADTEAFF. CDR3 in DNA: TGTGCCAGCAGTTACAGGGCGGACACTGAAGCTTTCTTT.

This clonotype was seen more than once but under ten times. The V gene is TRBV3-1, the J gene TRBJ2-1; 13 bases map to TRBD2. Unmatched junction bases numbered 8, after V lost 5 bases and J lost 10 bases. The V gene's germline CDR1 is LGHDT and CDR2 YNNKEL (reference sequence). The CDR3 contains 15 residues. The CDR3 is CASSKTSGGSWEQFF. The CDR3 region has the DNA TGTGCCAGCAGCAAGACTAGCGGGGGGAGTTGGGAGCAGTTCTTC.

The gene calls are TRBV6-5 and TRBJ2-3; D possibly matches TRBD1 or TRBD2 (6 bases each). Germline loops: CDR1 MNHEY, CDR2 SVGAGI. The CDR3 is made up of 15 amino acids. Trimming took 2 bases from V and 2 from J, leaving 11 bases between them. The CDR3 region has the DNA TGTGCCAGCAGTTACCGGGGGCGAACCACAGATACGCAGTATTTT. Residues: CASSYRGRTTDTQYF.

Details on this clonotype: At one of its ends the junction is not consistent with the germline gene, which may arise from a read error. This rearrangement joins TRBV2 to TRBJ1-1, with D perhaps TRBD1 (5 bases). The V gene's germline CDR1 is SNHLY and CDR2 FYNNEI. This CDR3 has 11 amino acids. In DNA, the CDR3 is TGTGTCAGCAGAAGCGAAGGGGAGGCTTTCTTT. Encoded protein: CVSRSEGEAFF.

This clonotype was counted only a few times. The chain employs TRBV4-2 and TRBJ2-7, with TRBD2 matching over 10 bases. V lost 1 base and J lost 1; bases outside the gene matches: 4. The CDR3 loop spans 16 amino acids. Germline V gives CDR1 LGHNA, CDR2 YNFKEQ. The CDR3 loop is CASSQGASGGSYEQYF. The CDR3 DNA reads TGTGCCAGCAGCCAAGGGGCTAGCGGGGGTTCCTACGAGCAGTACTTC.

This clonotype was detected only a few times. The chain uses TRBV4-2 and TRBJ2-5; D is uncertain. The length of the CDR3 is 16 residues. Trimming removed 2 bases from V and 4 bases from J, with 17 bases in between. Germline V lookup: CDR1 LGHNA, CDR2 YNFKEQ. CDR3 protein: CASSQSVGLNGETQYF. As DNA, the CDR3 is TGTGCCAGCAGCCAATCCGTCGGGCTAAATGGAGAGACCCAGTACTTC.

This clonotype was observed a few times. This rearrangement joins TRBV12-3 or TRBV12-4 to TRBJ1-2, with 9 bases that match TRBD1. V gave up 5 bases and J gave up 8 bases; unmatched junction bases: 9. The CDR3 spans 14 residues. This CDR3 is CASSDNRGPGGYTF. In nucleotides, the CDR3 is TGTGCCAGCAGTGACAACAGGGGGCCAGGCGGCTACACCTTC.

This chain uses TRBV19 with TRBJ2-3, with 9 bases that match TRBD1. CDR1 is LNHDA and CDR2 is SQIVND in the germline V gene (reference sequence). The CDR3 contains 12 residues. The J segment lost 12 bases and the V segment lost 4 bases, leaving 5 bases of the junction unmatched. The CDR3 DNA follows: TGTGCCAGTAGTACTCGGACAGGGGCTCAGTATTTT. It translates to CASSTRTGAQYF.

This clonotype was found a few times. The gene calls are TRBV7-2 and TRBJ2-7; D is possibly TRBD2 (6 bases). Germline CDR1 is SGHTA and CDR2 is FQGNSA. The CDR3 extends over 15 amino acids. The ends were cut back, 2 bases at V and 4 bases at J, with 15 bases in the middle. The CDR3 sequence is CASSLYSGGAYEQYF. DNA for the CDR3: TGTGCCAGCAGCTTATATTCTGGCGGGGCATACGAGCAGTACTTC.

The chain couples TRBV10-2 to TRBJ2-2; D gene ambiguous. The length of the CDR3 is 15 residues. Trimming pared 3 bases from V and 5 bases from J, leaving 13 bases between. CDR1 and CDR2 (germline): WSHSY, SAAADI. The CDR3 loop is CASSDRTESTGELFF. CDR3 nucleotide sequence: TGCGCCAGCAGTGACCGGACGGAAAGTACCGGGGAGCTGTTTTTT.

This clonotype occurred many times. The chain combines TRBV5-1 with TRBJ2-3, with D uncertain. The CDR3 is 11 residues long. V was cut by 5 bases and J by 5 bases, with 6 bases left in between. From germline, CDR1 is SGHRS and CDR2 YFSETQ. The DNA of the CDR3 is TGCGCCAGCAGGCTAGAAGATACGCAGTATTTT. Its translation is CASRLEDTQYF.

This clonotype appeared many times. The V call is TRBV24-1, the J call TRBJ2-6, with 7 bases aligning to TRBD1. Germline V gives CDR1 KGHDR, CDR2 SFDVKD. V gave up 5 bases and J gave up 13 bases; unmatched junction bases: 10. This CDR3 is built from 14 residues. CDR3 amino acids: CATSGVGTDGVLTF. In DNA form, the CDR3 reads TGTGCCACCAGTGGGGTCGGGACAGACGGGGTCCTGACTTTC.

The J gene is TRBJ1-3, the V gene TRBV24-1; no reliable D call. Per the germline V gene, CDR1 is KGHDR and CDR2 is SFDVKD. V was clipped by 5 bases and J by 2 bases, with 6 bases between them. The CDR3 extends over 13 amino acids. CDR3 DNA: TGTGCCACCAGTGCGGCAGCTGGAAACACCATATATTTT. This translates into CATSAAAGNTIYF.

This clonotype was observed a handful of times. V gene TRBV7-8 combines with J gene TRBJ1-4; D is ambiguous. The CDR3 loop spans 13 amino acids. Trimming cost V 5 bases and J 10 bases, with 14 bases left between them. Germline CDR1 reads SGHVS; CDR2 reads FQNEAQ. CDR3 amino acids: CASSQSGLGKLFF. CDR3 sequence (DNA): TGTGCCAGCAGCCAGAGCGGACTTGGAAAACTGTTTTTT.

This clonotype was detected only a few times. J is TRBJ2-7 and V is TRBV5-1, with D perhaps given as TRBD1 or TRBD2 (6 bases each). V was clipped by 4 bases and J by 5 bases, with 19 bases between them. CDR1 is SGHRS, CDR2 YFSETQ, per germline. CDR3 length equals 15 residues. The CDR3: CASSLGGTTGNEQYV. Written as DNA, the CDR3 is TGCGCCAGCAGCCTAGGAGGGACGACAGGTAACGAGCAGTACGTC.

V gene TRBV12-3 or TRBV12-4 combines with J gene TRBJ1-1; TRBD1 might be the D (5 bases). V lost 5 bases and J 8 bases, leaving 18 bases between the germline ends. The CDR3 has 14 amino acids. For the CDR3, the DNA is TGTGCCAGCAGTCAAGCCAGGGAACCAATCGAAGCTTTCTTT. It translates to CASSQAREPIEAFF.

V is TRBV5-1 and J is TRBJ2-2; 9 bases fit TRBD1. J gave up 0 bases and V 5 bases, and 2 bases lay outside the gene matches. Germline V gene data show CDR1 as SGHRS and CDR2 as YFSETQ. CDR3 length: 15 residues. CDR3 DNA: TGCGCCAGCAGACAGGGGGCGACGAACACCGGGGAGCTGTTTTTT. Protein: CASRQGATNTGELFF. The full variable domain, with the rest looked up from reference TRBV5-1 and TRBJ2-2, is KAGVTQTPRYLIKTRGQQVTLSCSPISGHRSVSWYQQTPGQGLQFLFEYFSETQRNKGNFPGRFSGRQFSNSRSEMNVSTLELGDSALYLCASRQGATNTGELFFGEGSRLTVL.

J is TRBJ2-5 and V is TRBV7-9, with D uncertain. Looked up from germline, CDR1 is SEHNR and CDR2 is FQNEAQ (reference sequence). The CDR3 extends over 14 amino acids. Trimming took 6 bases from V and 1 from J, leaving 12 bases between them. The chain's CDR3 is CASSHPHGQETQYF. CDR3 DNA sequence: TGTGCCAGCAGTCATCCCCACGGCCAAGAGACCCAGTACTTC.